Described below is a single TCR beta chain sequence and its context. Its antigen is unknown. Germline CDR1 reads MGHDK; CDR2 reads SYGVNS. V shed 1 base and J 8 bases; nucleotides not matched to a gene: 9. This CDR3 has 15 residues. The data originate from a study of blood T cells in healthy people across ages. Study-wide points: Because sorting was not performed, PBMCs prevented conclusive naive versus antigen-experienced comparison.

With a J-beta primer mix and a sample-barcoded 5' primer, a second PCR ran about 7 to 11 cycles. One entry per CDR3 protein, called by TCRdb with MiXCR from the 5' RACE reads. Found here are about 290,000 distinct CDR3 sequences, roughly 26% of them singletons; the top ten hold around 30%. The sample consisted of blood. This TCR was sampled from a woman aged 70-85 years in good health. The V gene is TRBV25-1, the J gene TRBJ1-2; 8 positions match TRBD1. The chain's CDR3 is CASSESGRGPFGYTF. The DNA for the CDR3 is TGTGCCAGCAGTGAATCTGGCAGGGGGCCATTCGGCTACACCTTC.